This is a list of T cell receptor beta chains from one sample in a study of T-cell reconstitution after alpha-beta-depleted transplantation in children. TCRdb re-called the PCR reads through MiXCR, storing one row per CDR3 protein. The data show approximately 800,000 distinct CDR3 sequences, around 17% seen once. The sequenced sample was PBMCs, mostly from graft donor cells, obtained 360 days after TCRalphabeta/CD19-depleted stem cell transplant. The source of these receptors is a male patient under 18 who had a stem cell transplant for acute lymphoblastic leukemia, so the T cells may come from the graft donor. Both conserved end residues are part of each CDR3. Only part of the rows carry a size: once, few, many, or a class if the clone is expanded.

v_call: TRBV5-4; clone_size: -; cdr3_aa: CASRGDRGPPNEQFF
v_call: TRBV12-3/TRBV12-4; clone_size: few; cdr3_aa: CASSPSPLVDGELFF
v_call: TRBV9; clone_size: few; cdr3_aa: CASSVGQASPTDTQYF
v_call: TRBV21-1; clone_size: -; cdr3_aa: CASSNILGMRRQETPYF
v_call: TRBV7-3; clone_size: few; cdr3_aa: CASSLEIVAGTQETQYF
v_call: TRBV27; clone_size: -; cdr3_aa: CASSIGVAYTQYF
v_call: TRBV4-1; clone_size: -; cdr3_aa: CASSQEGFGEQFF
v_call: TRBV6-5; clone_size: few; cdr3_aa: CASSYSTGGLADTQYF
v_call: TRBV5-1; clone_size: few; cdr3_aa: CASSLQGRSGANVLTF
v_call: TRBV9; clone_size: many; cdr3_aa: CASSANPRDGYNEQFF
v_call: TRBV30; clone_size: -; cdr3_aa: CAWSAQGLPTADTQYF
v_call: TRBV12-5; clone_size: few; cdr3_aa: CASGLQGTLLAKNIQYF
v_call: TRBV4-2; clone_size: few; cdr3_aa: CASSQGDLDTGEAFF
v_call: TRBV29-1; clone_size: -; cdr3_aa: CSAFRDRVSGELFF
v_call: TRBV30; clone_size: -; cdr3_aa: CAWSSGGAGELFF
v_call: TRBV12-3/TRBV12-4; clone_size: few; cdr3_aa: CASSFGRALAKNIQYF
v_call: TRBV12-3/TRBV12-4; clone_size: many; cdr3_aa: CASSVQGGAYEQYF
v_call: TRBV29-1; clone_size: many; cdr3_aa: CSVESRGPYEQYF
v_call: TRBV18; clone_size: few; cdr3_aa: CASSPYRGEQYF